The rows below give T cell receptor beta chains drawn from one sample of a study of T cell repertoires in cytomegalovirus infection. TCRdb re-analysed the reads in MiXCR, keeping a single row per CDR3 protein. The table lists more than 500,000 distinct CDR3 sequences, about 15% of them singletons. The sequenced material came from CD8+ T cells from PBMCs. All receptors derive from a human donor in good health (CMV status not recorded). Some clones in this sample may be carry-over from other donors' samples. CDR3s include the opening cysteine and the closing phenylalanine or tryptophan. Fields, in order: J gene, D gene, clone size, V gene, CDR3 DNA, CDR3 protein. The D gene is left open where the match is weak. A clone size is listed for some rows: how often the clone was seen (once, few, many), or a class if it is expanded.

TRBJ2-1 TRBD2 NA TRBV4-1 TGCGCCAGCAGCCAAGTTGAGCGGGAGTCCTACAATGAGCAGTTCTTC CASSQVERESYNEQFF
TRBJ2-7 NA many TRBV28 TGTGCCAGCAGTTTAAGACTCTACGAGCAGTACTTC CASSLRLYEQYF
TRBJ2-7 NA few TRBV6-6 TGTGCCAGCACCACCCCACTCCTCCCCTCCGAGCAGTACTTC CASTTPLLPSEQYF
TRBJ2-7 NA NA TRBV23-1 TGCGCCAGCAGTCATAACAGGAGGGCCTACGAGCAGTACTTC CASSHNRRAYEQYF
TRBJ2-3 NA many TRBV7-9 TGTGCCAGCAGTCCCACAGATACGCAGTATTTT CASSPTDTQYF
TRBJ1-5 TRBD1 few TRBV14 TGTGCCAGCAGCATTCAGGACAGGACTAGCAATCAGCCCCAGCATTTT CASSIQDRTSNQPQHF
TRBJ2-7 TRBD2 many TRBV27 TGTGCCAGCAGCCCTAGCGGGAGCCTTTTTTACGAGCAGTACTTC CASSPSGSLFYEQYF
TRBJ2-7 TRBD2 once TRBV29-1 TGCAGCGCCCTGAGGGCGGGAGGAGAGCAGTACTTC CSALRAGGEQYF
TRBJ2-7 TRBD1 NA TRBV29-1 TGCAGCGTTGAGTACAGGGGGAGCTCCTACGAGCAGTACTTC CSVEYRGSSYEQYF
TRBJ2-7 NA few TRBV5-6 TGTGCCAGCAGCTTGGAAGAGTGGGGGTTACACTACGAGCAGTACTTC CASSLEEWGLHYEQYF
TRBJ2-7 TRBD1 many TRBV7-9 TGTGCCAGCAGCTTAGCCTCGGGACAGGGATCCGAGCAGTACTTC CASSLASGQGSEQYF
TRBJ2-2 NA few TRBV12-3/TRBV12-4 TGTGCCAGCAGCCTGTTGGTCGGGGTCACCGGGGAGCTGTTTTTT CASSLLVGVTGELFF
TRBJ1-5 TRBD1 few TRBV9 TGTGCCAGCAGCCCGACAGGGGTCGGTCAGCCCCAGCATTTT CASSPTGVGQPQHF
TRBJ1-5 NA few TRBV19 TGTGCCAGTAGTACTACAGCCCATAGCAATCAGCCCCAGCATTTT CASSTTAHSNQPQHF
TRBJ1-1 NA few TRBV7-9 TGTGCCAGCAGCTCAAACAGGGTTCACGCTTTCTTT CASSSNRVHAFF
TRBJ1-5 NA NA TRBV28 TGTGCCAGCAGTCCGCCGCGGGGCCGCAATCAGCCCCAGCATTTT CASSPPRGRNQPQHF
TRBJ2-5 NA many TRBV4-2 TGTGCCAGCAGCCAAGACCCTGGTGGGGCCGAGACCCAGTACTTC CASSQDPGGAETQYF
TRBJ2-7 NA many TRBV4-2 TGTGCCAGCAGCCAAAGAAGTGACTACGAGCAGTACTTC CASSQRSDYEQYF
TRBJ1-2 NA many TRBV27 TGTGCCAGCAGCATGGACAGACTCTATGGCTACACCTTC CASSMDRLYGYTF
TRBJ2-2 NA many TRBV15 TGTGCCACCAGCAGCCTAGACCATAACACCGGGGAGCTGTTTTTT CATSSLDHNTGELFF
TRBJ2-1 NA NA TRBV27 TGTGCCAGCAGTTACATGGGCCCCAGGGACTTCACTGAGCAGTTCTTC CASSYMGPRDFTEQFF
TRBJ2-2 NA few TRBV3-1 TGTGCCAGCAGCCAAGTCCCAAGAGGTGCCGGGGAGCTGTTTTTT CASSQVPRGAGELFF
TRBJ2-2 NA many TRBV12-3/TRBV12-4 TGTGCCAGCAATATAAAGGCTACCGGGGAGCTGTTTTTT CASNIKATGELFF
TRBJ2-5 NA many TRBV7-9 TGTGCCAGCAGCTTATCGGGGGCGGAAGAGACCCAGTACTTC CASSLSGAEETQYF